Following are 18 T cell receptor beta chains from one sample sequenced in a study of metastatic and nonmetastatic thyroid tumors. Until they underwent thyroid surgery, no patient had received any treatment. TCRdb recomputed clones from the PCR reads via MiXCR. The data show about 60,000 clones, around 15% seen once. Sequenced sample: blood. The receptors stem from a male donor with papillary thyroid cancer or a benign thyroid nodule (not recorded which). Some clones in this sample may be carry-over from other donors' samples.

This clone was seen ten or more times. V gene TRBV7-6 combines with J gene TRBJ2-1; perhaps D is TRBD1 or TRBD2 (7 bases each). There are 15 residues in the CDR3. The germline V gene encodes CDR1 SGHVS and CDR2 FNYEAQ. Trimming stripped 0 bases from V and 8 bases from J, with 14 bases between. CDR3 in DNA: TGTGCCAGCAGCTTAGCGGTGGGAGGGGGCGATGAGCAGTTCTTC. Protein: CASSLAVGGGDEQFF.

This clone was counted many times. The V gene is TRBV6-4, the J gene TRBJ2-1; TRBD1 agrees at 9 bases. Germline values: CDR1 MRHNA, CDR2 SNTAGT. This CDR3 has 17 residues. Trimming took 10 bases from V and 7 from J; bases not matched to a gene: 20. CDR3 in amino acids: CATQRSAPGQGGNEQFF. The CDR3 region has the DNA TGTGCCACCCAGCGTTCGGCTCCGGGACAGGGAGGTAATGAGCAGTTCTTC.

This clone came up many times. At one boundary the junction diverges from the germline segment, which might be a read error. The chain recombines TRBV7-7 with TRBJ2-1; 7 nucleotides match TRBD2. CDR1 is SSHAT and CDR2 is FNYEAQ in the germline V gene (reference sequence). The CDR3 is 14 amino acids. The CDR3 DNA sequence: TGTGCTAGCAGCCCTGGCCCGGGGGGAGATGAGCAGTTCTTC. Translating gives CASSPGPGGDEQFF.

This clone was seen ten or more times. DNA of the CDR3: TGTGCCAGCAGCGCGACTAGCGGGGGGGCAGGAAACACAGATACGCAGTATTTT. It translates to CASSATSGGAGNTDTQYF. The chain joins TRBV9 to TRBJ2-3; 14 nucleotides align to TRBD2. The V gene end was trimmed by 3 bases and the J gene end by 2 bases; junction bases not matched to a gene: 8. This CDR3 has 18 amino acids. The germline CDR1 and CDR2 sequences are SGDLS and YYNGEE.

With respect to this clone: It may be a read error: a sequence one base away is much more abundant. Other DNA variants within this sample encode the same CDR3. The DNA for the CDR3 is TGCGCCAGCAGCCACCGCGTGGGAGGGGGGAACACCGGGGAGCTGTTTTTT. Its translation: CASSHRVGGGNTGELFF. This rearrangement joins TRBV4-3 to TRBJ2-2; D might be TRBD2 (7 bases). The CDR3 contains 17 residues. Germline lookup yields CDR1 LGHNA and CDR2 YSLEER. Trimming shortened V by 3 bases and J by 1 base, and 15 bases separated the two germline ends.

This clone has only a few counts. A much larger clone lies a single base off, so this may be a read error. This chain links TRBV6-1 with TRBJ2-7, with D perhaps matching TRBD1 (5 bases). The CDR3 has 15 residues. The germline CDR1 and CDR2 sequences are MNHNS and SASEGT. CDR3 coding DNA: TGTACCGGCAGTCCCTCCCCGACAGTCTCCTACGAGCAGTACTTC. It encodes CTGSPSPTVSYEQYF.

This clone has ten or more counts. This rearrangement joins TRBV5-6 to TRBJ2-4; no firm D call. Between the trimmed V and J ends, which lost 4 bases and 1 base, there was a span of 9 bases. Germline CDR1 and CDR2: SGHDT and YYEEEE. The CDR3 runs 14 residues. The CDR3 protein is CASSGDGAKNIQYF. The CDR3 DNA reads as TGTGCCAGCAGCGGCGACGGGGCCAAAAACATTCAGTACTTC.

CDR3 protein: CSARPTSYEQYF. CDR3 DNA sequence: TGCAGTGCTAGACCTACTAGCTACGAGCAGTACTTC. This rearrangement joins TRBV20-1 to TRBJ2-7; D perhaps matches TRBD2 (5 bases). Germline CDR1 is DFQATT and CDR2 is SNEGSKA (reference sequence). The CDR3 runs to 12 residues. The germline V and J ends were trimmed by 2 bases and 3 bases, with 8 bases remaining between them.

The chain links TRBV11-3 to TRBJ2-7; no clear D. There are 11 residues in the CDR3. V was clipped by 6 bases and J by 5 bases, with 8 bases between them. Germline assignment: CDR1 SGHNT and CDR2 YENEEA. The CDR3 region has the DNA TGTGCCAGCAGTTTACTCGACGAGCAGTACTTC. Translated: CASSLLDEQYF.

This clone showed up many times. The rearrangement links TRBV5-8 to TRBJ2-2; no firm D call. Trimming stripped 8 bases from V and 1 base from J, with 9 bases between. Looked up from germline, CDR1 is SGHTS and CDR2 is YDEGEE. The CDR3 spans 13 residues. CDR3 residues: CASRAENTGELFF. The CDR3 DNA sequence: TGTGCCAGTCGCGCGGAGAACACCGGGGAGCTGTTTTTT.

In this sample, this clone turned up a few times. This chain uses TRBV4-2 with TRBJ2-1, with 7 nucleotides matching TRBD1. In germline, CDR1 is LGHNA, CDR2 YNFKEQ. The CDR3 is 23 amino acids. The J segment lost 0 bases and the V segment lost 4 bases, leaving 27 bases of the junction unmatched. The CDR3 reads CASSRPGDSALDPDTSSYNEQFF. As DNA, the CDR3 is TGTGCCAGCAGCCGGCCCGGGGACAGCGCACTAGATCCGGACACGAGCTCCTACAATGAGCAGTTCTTC.

This clone was counted many times. The J gene is TRBJ1-5, the V gene TRBV30; D ambiguous. The CDR3 runs 12 residues. V was clipped by 0 bases and J by 3 bases, with 3 bases between them. Germline loops: CDR1 GTSNPN, CDR2 SVGIG (reference sequence). The CDR3 sequence is CAWSVANQPQHF. The DNA of the CDR3 is TGTGCCTGGAGTGTAGCCAATCAGCCCCAGCATTTT.

This clone has ten or more counts. The J gene is TRBJ2-7, the V gene TRBV28; TRBD2 agrees at 11 bases. V dropped 2 bases and J dropped 5; count of bases not matched to a gene: 5. The CDR3 consists of 15 residues. Germline V gene data show CDR1 as MDHEN and CDR2 as SYDVKM. DNA for the CDR3: TGTGCCAGCAGTTTAGATACGGGACTAGCGGACGAGCAGTACTTC. Its translation is CASSLDTGLADEQYF.

This chain uses TRBV6-1 with TRBJ1-2, with TRBD1 as a possible D gene (5 bases). Germline V lookup: CDR1 MNHNS, CDR2 SASEGT. The CDR3 contains 15 residues. Trimming took 2 bases from V and 4 from J, leaving 14 bases between them. CDR3 loop: CASSETGEGSYGYTF. The CDR3 DNA reads TGTGCCAGCAGTGAAACGGGGGAGGGAAGCTATGGCTACACCTTC.

This clone was seen at least ten times. The rearrangement links TRBV30 to TRBJ2-7, with no clear D. The length of the CDR3 is 13 residues. CDR1 and CDR2 from the germline V gene are GTSNPN and SVGIG (reference sequence). V was shortened by 0 bases and J by 2 bases, with 8 bases between the two germline ends. The CDR3 reads CAWSVGRAYEQYF. DNA for the CDR3: TGTGCCTGGAGTGTCGGCAGAGCCTACGAGCAGTACTTC.

This clone occurred many times. The chain combines TRBV20-1 with TRBJ1-5; D remains unclear. V was pared by 0 bases and J by 2 bases, with 8 bases between. The CDR3 runs 14 residues. CDR1 DFQATT and CDR2 SNEGSKA come from the germline V gene (reference sequence). As DNA, the CDR3 is TGCAGTGCTAGAGATTTGTCGGGCAATCAGCCCCAGCATTTT. Translating it yields CSARDLSGNQPQHF.

This clone showed up many times. The J gene is TRBJ1-1, the V gene TRBV12-3 or TRBV12-4; D uncertain. This CDR3 spans 13 amino acids. V lost 3 bases and J lost 3, with 8 bases in between. DNA for the CDR3: TGTGCCAGCAGTTTGGGAGCTGACACTGAAGCTTTCTTT. It specifies CASSLGADTEAFF.

This clone came up many times. The sample has other DNA sequences that encode this CDR3 too. The V call is TRBV20-1, the J call TRBJ2-2; 10 bases align to TRBD2. CDR1 is DFQATT, CDR2 SNEGSKA, per germline (reference sequence). This CDR3 has 14 residues. V dropped 2 bases and J dropped 3; count of bases not matched to a gene: 0. Here the CDR3 DNA reads TGCAGTGCTAGACTAGCGGGGGACACCGGGGAGCTGTTTTTT. Translated: CSARLAGDTGELFF.